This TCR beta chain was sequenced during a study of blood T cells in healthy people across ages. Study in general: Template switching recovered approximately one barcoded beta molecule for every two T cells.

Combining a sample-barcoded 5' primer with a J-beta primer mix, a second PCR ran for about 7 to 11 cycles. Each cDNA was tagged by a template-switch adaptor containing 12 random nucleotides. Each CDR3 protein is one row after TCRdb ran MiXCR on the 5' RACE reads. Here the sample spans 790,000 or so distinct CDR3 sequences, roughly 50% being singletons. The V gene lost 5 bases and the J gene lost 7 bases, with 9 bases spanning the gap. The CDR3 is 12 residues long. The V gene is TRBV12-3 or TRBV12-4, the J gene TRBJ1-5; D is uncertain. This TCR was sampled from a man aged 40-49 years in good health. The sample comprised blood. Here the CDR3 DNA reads TGTGCCAGCAGTCCTCAACCCCAGCCCCAGCATTTT. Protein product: CASSPQPQPQHF.